These 6 T cell receptor beta chains share one sample of origin, sequenced in a study of beta chain features in type 1 diabetes. Study-wide results and limits: In all four CD4+ subsets, TCRB CDR3 length was significantly, moderately reduced in type 1 diabetes.

Their cognate antigens are unknown. Every bit of the isolated RNA underwent reverse transcription, so sequencing read expressed TCRB transcripts. TCRdb keeps only in-frame clones here, not all; method: immunoSEQ multiplex PCR. The data hold a few hundred thousand clones, with 16% observed a single time. The material sequenced was naive CD4+ T cells from blood. The source is a man aged 25-45 years with type 1 diabetes.

The chain combines TRBV7-8 with TRBJ2-1; 11 bases map to TRBD1. The trim removed 4 bases at V and 0 bases at J, leaving 5 bases unmatched. This CDR3 is 17 amino acids long. The germline V gene encodes CDR1 SGHVS and CDR2 FQNEAQ. CDR3 in amino acids: CASSSGGTGGSYNEQFF. CDR3 sequence (DNA): TGTGCCAGCAGCTCTGGAGGGACAGGGGGCTCCTACAATGAGCAGTTCTTC.

The chain has TRBV30 and TRBJ2-3; D remains ambiguous. V was cut by 0 bases and J by 5 bases, with 12 bases left in between. The CDR3 has 14 amino acids. CDR1 and CDR2 from the germline V gene are GTSNPN and SVGIG (reference sequence). As DNA, the CDR3 is TGTGCCTGGAGTGTAGACGTAAAGGGAGATACGCAGTATTTT. Protein: CAWSVDVKGDTQYF.

The chain uses TRBV7-2 and TRBJ2-6; D ambiguous. This CDR3 region has 13 residues. Trimming removed 1 base at V and 3 bases at J, with 1 base between. Germline V CDR1 and CDR2: SGHTA, FQGNSA. This CDR3 is CASSLVGANVLTF. CDR3 coding DNA: TGTGCCAGCAGCTTAGTTGGGGCCAACGTCCTGACTTTC.

This clone was observed a handful of times. This chain links TRBV10-3 with TRBJ2-7; D is ambiguous. Per germline, CDR1 ENHRY and CDR2 SYGVKD. The CDR3 spans 12 residues. V lost 6 bases, J lost 1 base, and 7 bases lay in between. The CDR3 DNA sequence: TGTGCCATCAGCGAAGCATCCTACGAGCAGTACTTC. Its translation: CAISEASYEQYF.

This clone was observed a handful of times. The CDR3 spells CASPWTVGYTF. For the CDR3, the DNA is TGTGCCTCCCCATGGACAGTAGGCTACACCTTC. V usage is TRBV30 and J usage is TRBJ1-2; tentatively, D is TRBD1 (6 bases). The germline gives CDR1 GTSNPN, CDR2 SVGIG (reference sequence). V dropped 7 bases and J dropped 8 bases, with 14 bases sitting between them. The CDR3 loop spans 11 amino acids.

The V and J genes are TRBV7-7 and TRBJ2-1; TRBD1 matches 11 bases. The germline gives CDR1 SSHAT, CDR2 FNYEAQ (reference sequence). The J segment lost 8 bases and the V segment lost 5 bases, leaving 2 bases of the junction unmatched. The CDR3 spans 13 residues. CDR3 DNA: TGTGCCAGCAGCGCGGACAGGGGGCATGAGCAGTTCTTC. Its protein is CASSADRGHEQFF.